Listed below are T cell receptor beta chains from one sample, sequenced in a study of CD8 T cells in Susac syndrome. TCRdb redid the calling of the immunoSEQ multiplex PCR reads with MiXCR, one entry per CDR3 protein. Counted here are 110,000 or so distinct CDR3 sequences, approximately 93% occurring once; the ten biggest clones make up approximately 0.097%. The sequenced material came from CD4+ T cells from PBMCs. The receptors were gathered from a human donor with multiple sclerosis. CDR3s include the opening cysteine and the closing phenylalanine or tryptophan. A D gene is named only where the DNA matches it firmly. The size field is filled for only some rows; it gives once, few, many or a size class.

cdr3_aa cdr3_nt j_call d_call v_call clone_size
CASQRRERDEKLFF TGTGCCTCCCAACGGAGGGAGAGGGACGAAAAACTGTTTTTT TRBJ1-4 - TRBV10-3 once
CATSRDLPANTGELFF TGTGCCACCAGCAGAGATCTCCCAGCCAACACCGGGGAGCTGTTTTTT TRBJ2-2 - TRBV15 once
CASSLPAWGAEQYF TGTGCCAGCAGCTTACCTGCTTGGGGGGCAGAGCAGTACTTC TRBJ2-7 - TRBV7-9 -
CASSYGRGTWDTEAFF TGTGCCAGCAGTTACGGGCGGGGTACGTGGGACACTGAAGCTTTCTTT TRBJ1-1 - TRBV6-2/TRBV6-3 -
CASSTLGATQETQYF TGTGCCAGCAGTACCCTCGGGGCGACCCAAGAGACCCAGTACTTC TRBJ2-5 - TRBV3-1 -
CASSNVGGETQYF TGTGCCAGCAGTAACGTGGGGGGAGAGACCCAGTACTTC TRBJ2-5 - TRBV12-3/TRBV12-4 -
CASSRRSQGQHYEQYF TGTGCCAGCAGCCGAAGGAGTCAGGGGCAACACTACGAGCAGTACTTC TRBJ2-7 - TRBV12-3/TRBV12-4 -
CATSLSPRGEETQYF TGTGCCACCAGCCTTTCCCCCCGGGGGGAGGAGACCCAGTACTTC TRBJ2-5 TRBD2 TRBV15 -
CASRQGRTNTEAFF TGTGCCAGCAGACAGGGACGGACGAACACTGAAGCTTTCTTT TRBJ1-1 - TRBV2 -
CASSRIGTDMNTEAFF TGTGCCAGCAGCCGAATCGGGACAGACATGAACACTGAAGCTTTCTTT TRBJ1-1 TRBD1 TRBV7-2 -
CASSYFGQAPLSYEQYF TGTGCCAGCAGTTACTTCGGCCAGGCCCCCCTCTCCTACGAGCAGTACTTC TRBJ2-7 - TRBV6-5 -
CASTGQGDSETQYF TGCGCCAGCACGGGACAGGGGGACTCGGAGACCCAGTACTTC TRBJ2-5 TRBD1 TRBV5-1 -
CASTPIGGQTEAFF TGTGCCAGCACCCCGATAGGGGGACAAACTGAAGCTTTCTTT TRBJ1-1 - TRBV7-6 -
CASSVGQGPRPYEQYF TGTGCCAGCAGCGTCGGACAGGGGCCGAGACCCTACGAGCAGTACTTC TRBJ2-7 TRBD1 TRBV7-9 once
CASSLSSQGASYEQYF TGCGCCAGCAGCCTAAGCAGCCAGGGGGCTTCCTACGAGCAGTACTTC TRBJ2-7 TRBD1 TRBV4-3 -
CASSQRTSGAQETQYF TGCGCCAGCAGCCAGCGGACTAGCGGGGCTCAAGAGACCCAGTACTTC TRBJ2-5 TRBD2 TRBV4-1 once
CASSIAWTADSNQPQHF TGTGCCAGTAGTATAGCCTGGACAGCCGATAGCAATCAGCCCCAGCATTTT TRBJ1-5 - TRBV19 -
CSARDFDRQTYEQYF TGCAGTGCTAGAGATTTCGACAGGCAAACCTACGAGCAGTACTTC TRBJ2-7 - TRBV20-1 -
CASSQFGVDIQYF TGTGCCAGCAGCCAATTTGGGGTGGACATTCAGTACTTC TRBJ2-4 - TRBV14 -
CASNTGDNSPLHF TGTGCCAGCAACACAGGGGACAATTCACCCCTCCACTTT TRBJ1-6 TRBD1 TRBV11-2 -
CASSSPGTLHF TGTGCCAGCAGTTCCCCCGGTACCCTCCACTTT TRBJ1-6 - TRBV6-2/TRBV6-3 -
CAINPGRNSYNEQFF TGTGCCATCAACCCGGGACGGAACTCCTACAATGAGCAGTTCTTC TRBJ2-1 - TRBV10-3 -
CASTNGGLGYNEQFF TGTGCCAGCACCAATGGGGGCCTGGGGTACAATGAGCAGTTCTTC TRBJ2-1 - TRBV7-2 -
CAKVVPRQDDYGYTF TGTGCCAAAGTAGTACCTCGACAGGACGATTATGGCTACACCTTC TRBJ1-2 - TRBV7-9 -
CASGGRDTDYGYTF TGTGCCAGCGGAGGCCGGGACACCGACTATGGCTACACCTTC TRBJ1-2 - TRBV6-5 -
CASVQPNYGYTF TGTGCCAGCGTACAGCCTAACTATGGCTACACCTTC TRBJ1-2 - TRBV6-5 -
CASSPQVALNTEAFF TGTGCCAGCAGCCCTCAGGTGGCACTGAACACTGAAGCTTTCTTT TRBJ1-1 - TRBV6-5 -
CATSDYDGSSYNEQFF TGTGCCACCAGTGACTACGATGGGAGCTCCTACAATGAGCAGTTCTTC TRBJ2-1 - TRBV24-1 -
CASSLAGSGNGYTF TGTGCCAGCAGTTTAGCGGGAAGTGGGAATGGCTACACCTTC TRBJ1-2 - TRBV12-3/TRBV12-4 -
CASSQDAGEQPQHF TGTGCCAGCAGCCAAGATGCAGGGGAGCAGCCCCAGCATTTT TRBJ1-5 - TRBV3-1 -
CSAGTVGGETQYF TGCAGCGCCGGGACAGTTGGGGGAGAGACCCAGTACTTC TRBJ2-5 TRBD1 TRBV29-1 -
CASSRAGTEAFF TGTGCCAGCAGCCGAGCGGGGACTGAAGCTTTCTTT TRBJ1-1 - TRBV7-2 -
CASTQGGVDTEAFF TGTGCCAGCACCCAAGGGGGGGTTGATACTGAAGCTTTCTTT TRBJ1-1 - TRBV3-1 once
CASSRPDRAETQYF TGTGCCAGCAGCCGCCCGGACAGGGCAGAGACCCAGTACTTC TRBJ2-5 TRBD1 TRBV5-4 -
CASSLVGQGNTEAFF TGTGCCAGCAGCTTAGTAGGGCAGGGTAACACTGAAGCTTTCTTT TRBJ1-1 - TRBV7-2 -
CASSLVGDEAFF TGCGCCAGCAGCTTGGTTGGGGATGAAGCTTTCTTT TRBJ1-1 - TRBV5-1 -
CASSFRGPYEQYF TGTGCCAGCAGCTTCCGGGGACCCTACGAGCAGTACTTC TRBJ2-7 - TRBV5-6 -
CASSAGPLEVFGYTF TGTGCCAGCAGCGCAGGCCCCTTGGAAGTCTTCGGCTACACCTTC TRBJ1-2 - TRBV7-2 few
CSVPGQGPHGYTF TGCAGCGTTCCGGGACAGGGTCCCCATGGCTACACCTTC TRBJ1-2 TRBD1 TRBV29-1 -
CASSFRGSPLHF TGTGCCAGCAGCTTCAGGGGCTCACCCCTCCACTTT TRBJ1-6 - TRBV11-2 -